This TCR beta chain came from a study of CD8+ T cells in alopecia areata. Overall study results and limits: Alopecia totalis/universalis scalp especially showed more expanded CD8+ clones than normal scalp. Normal-skin resident alphabeta T cells also appear among scalp sample sequences.

Cells from pooled cutaneous lymph nodes were sorted by CD4, CD8alpha, NKG2D, NKG2ACE and other markers. Sequencing relied on a cDNA template that was reverse transcribed from extracted RNA. Sequencing was performed with immunoSEQ multiplex PCR; in TCRdb, only in-frame clones are kept and a portion is missing. This repertoire holds around 20,000 clones, and none appear only once. A word on this clone: Its cognate antigen is unknown. Genes and germline are mouse. Coverage ceases 4 residues before the CDR3 finishes, and the germline J gene fills in the end.

The CDR3 is 14 amino acids. The germline CDR1 and CDR2 sequences are NNHNN and SYGAGS (reference sequence). The TCR sequence derives from a C3H/HeJ mouse with alopecia areata. This line is of MHC haplotype H2-k. The sequenced sample consisted of CD8+ T cells sorted from a lymph node. The chain uses TRBV13-2 and TRBJ1-2, with TRBD1 as a possible D gene (5 bases). The DNA read from the CDR3 is TGTGCCAGCGGTGATGGGGACTGGGGGGAC. Protein sequence: CASGDGDWGD. The whole CDR3 protein reads CASGDGDWGDDYTF.